This T cell receptor (beta chain) was observed in a study of CD8+ T cells in alopecia areata (dated by TCRdb to 2017 to 2018). The study in broad terms: Treated patients were enrolled in an open-label pilot trial of oral tofacitinib, 5 to 10 mg twice daily, for moderate-to-severe alopecia areata. Tofacitinib was administered for 6 to 18 months, and 6 months of follow-up off drug were then conducted to assess delayed response and recurrence. Disease severity in treated patients was measured with the SALT score, which quantifies the percentage of affected scalp surface area. To study T cell clonal expansion in alopecia areata, the researchers applied high-throughput TCRbeta sequencing to both the C3H/HeJ mouse model and human patients. On the human side, TCRbeta sequencing was run on scalp tissue and on sorted CD4+ and CD8+ peripheral blood T cells from healthy controls and from alopecia areata patients with either patchy or totalis/universalis disease. Biopsies were taken from tofacitinib-treated patients at baseline and at 4 and 24 weeks of treatment, and a later scalp biopsy was taken in several of the tofacitinib-treated patients. Scalp clonality was compared among normal scalp (n=4), patchy alopecia areata scalp (n=8), and alopecia totalis/universalis scalp (n=8). RNA was obtained with the PAXgene miRNA kit for fixed scalp, the miRNeasy kit for PBMCs, and the RNeasy kit for mouse skin. TCRbeta CDR3 regions were amplified by immunoSEQ multiplex PCR with 35 Vbeta forward and 13 Jbeta reverse primers.

The library was obtained by the immunoSEQ multiplex PCR assay. RNA was extracted from all samples and reverse transcribed into cDNA, which served as template for TCR sequencing. First-strand cDNA was synthesized with SuperScript III using a 2:1 mix of oligo-dT and random hexamers. A synthetic immune receptor repertoire was used to measure amplification bias, and any remaining bias was corrected computationally. Turning to the authors' computational methods: After raw reads were preprocessed to remove errors, the CDR3 was defined following IMGT conventions as running from the conserved cysteine to phenylalanine. To get clonality, Shannon entropy was normalized by log2 of the number of productive unique TCRs and the result was subtracted from 1. Whether scalp clones were CD4 or CD8 was inferred by matching scalp TCRbeta sequences against CD4 and CD8 repertoires sorted from blood. Sourced from immuneACCESS, this table was stored by TCRdb with only in-frame sequences that have V and J called. A share of the clones is absent; for the studies checked, an unresolved V gene accounts for under half, and the remainder has no known explanation. The V and J calls and clone size are taken from that table; D and trimming were inferred from the DNA. This sample has 190,000 or so clones in its table, and roughly three fifths of those were observed once. In total, the top ten clones hold around 12% of the sample.

In light of the paper, this sample's time point label describes: around 22 weeks on oral tofacitinib. According to the study, the label for this sample's treatment or condition signals: oral pan-JAK inhibitor, 5-10 mg twice daily. Lesional scalp punch biopsies and peripheral blood were collected from alopecia areata patients. PBMCs were isolated by density centrifugation and stained for CD3, CD4 and CD8, after which CD4+ and CD8+ T cells were sorted on a FACSAria. Study-wide findings and limitations: Compared with normal scalp, lesional scalp had higher clonality and more expanded CD8+ clones, particularly in alopecia totalis/universalis, a pattern that suggests antigenic drive. Because the treated cohort was small and included a single nonresponder, larger studies are needed to assess links between baseline CD8+ expansion and response. Unlike mouse skin, which is dominated by gammadelta T cells, normal human skin has resident alphabeta T cells that are also sequenced, and this complicates analysis of the scalp TCR repertoire. Compared with mice, TCR sequences shared between patients were less clear, possibly partly because of HLA diversity across the patient population. Tofacitinib significantly lowered scalp clonality and the number of expanded CD8+ clones among the top 100 scalp clones. Many expanded lesional clones persisted in scalp and blood during tofacitinib treatment, which may partly explain relapse after stopping treatment.

As to this clone: It has no known antigen specificity. It has no much larger one-base neighbor in the sample; base qualities were not kept.

This clonotype was obtained from a human donor with alopecia areata. Material: CD8+ T cells sorted from blood, obtained at week 24, from a patient treated with tofacitinib.

In nucleotides, the sequence is TGTGCCAGCGTGGGGCCCAGGGATGAGCAGTTCTTC. Its translation is CASVGPRDEQFF. This chain is built from TRBV27 and TRBJ2-1; the best D guess is TRBD1, with 5 bases matching. A distance of 13 bases separates the germline ends of V and J, which lose 8 bases and 8 bases respectively. Reading the germline V gene (reference sequence) gives CDR1 MNHEY and CDR2 SMNVEV. From its cysteine to its phenylalanine, the CDR3 spans 12 amino acids. The retained sequence is limited to the CDR3, 36 bases, with the frame set at the first base.